This entry lists 28 T cell receptor beta chains sequenced from one sample in a study of blood T cell repertoires in COVID-19. Method: immunoSEQ multiplex PCR; TCRdb's copy keeps in-frame clones and lacks some. There are about 240,000 clones in the sample; 87% occur only once, and just over 2.5% lies in the top ten. Sequences were obtained from PBMCs or T cells enriched from blood (not recorded which). All receptors come from a woman aged 25 to 39 with acute COVID-19.

The rearrangement links TRBV7-6 to TRBJ1-2; D is unresolved. CDR3 length: 15 residues. Germline V lookup: CDR1 SGHVS, CDR2 FNYEAQ. Trimming shortened V by 6 bases and J by 3 bases, and 17 bases separated the two germline ends. CDR3 in amino acids: CASRVLEAGDYGYTF. The CDR3 DNA follows: TGTGCCAGCAGGGTCCTGGAGGCCGGGGACTATGGCTACACCTTC.

The J gene is TRBJ2-7, the V gene TRBV5-1; TRBD1 agrees at 10 bases. Germline CDR1 SGHRS, CDR2 YFSETQ. This CDR3 comprises 14 residues. The trim removed 3 bases at V and 3 bases at J, leaving 3 bases unmatched. The CDR3 nucleotides are TGCGCCAGCAGCTCGGGACAGGGGTACTACGAGCAGTACTTC. It encodes CASSSGQGYYEQYF.

CDR3 sequence reads: CASSSLQGISNYGYTF. CDR3 sequence (DNA): TGCGCCAGCAGCTCACTACAGGGTATTAGTAACTATGGCTACACCTTC. The V and J genes are TRBV5-1 and TRBJ1-2, with D possibly being TRBD1 (6 bases). The CDR3 sequence is 16 residues long. V was trimmed by 3 bases and J by 1 base, leaving 16 bases between them. From germline, CDR1 is SGHRS and CDR2 YFSETQ.

The chain has TRBV5-6 and TRBJ1-5, with D possibly TRBD1 on 5 matching bases. The germline gives CDR1 SGHDT, CDR2 YYEEEE. V was cut by 0 bases and J by 3 bases, with 13 bases left in between. This CDR3 spans 16 amino acids. CDR3 protein: CASSLAFTGSNQPQHF. DNA for the CDR3: TGTGCCAGCAGCTTGGCCTTTACAGGTTCCAATCAGCCCCAGCATTTT.

The gene calls are TRBV6-5 and TRBJ2-1; D is uncertain. The CDR3 totals 12 residues. Germline values: CDR1 MNHEY, CDR2 SVGAGI. Trimming took off 6 bases at V and 5 bases at J, with 8 bases between the two ends. For the CDR3, the DNA is TGTGCCAGCAGCACACCGAACAATGAGCAGTTCTTC. It yields the protein CASSTPNNEQFF.

The chain employs TRBV7-6 and TRBJ2-5; possibly TRBD2 for D (5 bases). Trimming cost V 4 bases and J 5 bases, with 20 bases left between them. CDR1 and CDR2 (germline): SGHVS, FNYEAQ. The CDR3 covers 16 residues. CDR3 sequence: CASSSPFVSGGETQYF. Written as DNA, the CDR3 is TGTGCCAGCAGCTCCCCTTTCGTAAGCGGTGGGGAGACCCAGTACTTC. Filled out from reference TRBV7-6 and TRBJ2-5, the complete variable domain reads GAGVSQSPRYKVTKRGQDVALRCDPISGHVSLYWYRQALGQGPEFLTYFNYEAQQDKSGLPNDRFSAERPEGSISTLTIQRTEQRDSAMYRCASSSPFVSGGETQYFGPGTRLLVL.

The chain carries TRBV30 and TRBJ1-4, with D possibly being TRBD1 (6 bases). CDR1 is GTSNPN, CDR2 SVGIG, per germline (reference sequence). The CDR3 contains 15 residues. Trimming stripped 3 bases from V and 0 bases from J, with 11 bases between. The CDR3 DNA reads TGTGCCTGGAGGGATACAGGGACAACTAATGAAAAACTGTTTTTT. Translated: CAWRDTGTTNEKLFF.

The V gene is TRBV2, the J gene TRBJ2-1; unclear D gene. The V gene lost 9 bases and the J gene lost 4 bases, with 10 bases spanning the gap. The CDR3 is made up of 12 amino acids. The germline V gene has CDR1 SNHLY and CDR2 FYNNEI. The CDR3 reads CASVTQYNEQFF. In DNA form, the CDR3 reads TGTGCCAGTGTCACACAGTACAATGAGCAGTTCTTC.

The chain carries TRBV27 and TRBJ2-7; D gene uncertain. Germline V gene lookup returns CDR1 MNHEY and CDR2 SMNVEV (reference sequence). V was shortened by 8 bases and J by 2 bases, with 13 bases between the two germline ends. This CDR3 region has 13 residues. This CDR3 reads CASSVTETYEQYF. CDR3 DNA sequence: TGTGCCAGCTCCGTGACGGAGACCTACGAGCAGTACTTC.

This clone was observed once. The chain recombines TRBV6-1 with TRBJ2-7; TRBD1 matches 7 bases. This CDR3 comprises 15 residues. The V gene end was trimmed by 2 bases and the J gene end by 2 bases; junction bases not matched to a gene: 6. Germline CDR1 MNHNS, CDR2 SASEGT. The CDR3 coding sequence is TGTGCCAGCAGTGAAAGGGACAGCTGGACCTACGAGCAGTACTTC. Translation gives CASSERDSWTYEQYF.

The table lists this clone with a count of one. The chain combines TRBV2 with TRBJ2-1; TRBD1 agrees at 12 bases. Germline V gives CDR1 SNHLY, CDR2 FYNNEI. The CDR3 is 14 amino acids. Unmatched junction bases numbered 6, after V lost 6 bases and J lost 9 bases. CDR3 sequence reads: CASRSQGQGAEQFF. The CDR3, as DNA: TGTGCCAGCAGGTCTCAGGGACAGGGGGCTGAGCAGTTCTTC.

V gene TRBV6-5 combines with J gene TRBJ2-7, with D unclear. V was pared by 0 bases and J by 7 bases, with 10 bases between. The germline CDR1 and CDR2 sequences are MNHEY and SVGAGI. This CDR3 contains 13 residues. For the CDR3, the DNA is TGTGCCAGCAGTTACTCGAGGATAACTGAGCAGTACTTC. Amino acids: CASSYSRITEQYF.

The chain has TRBV28 and TRBJ1-4; D may be TRBD1 (5 bases). The CDR3 is 15 amino acids. Trimming removed 1 base at V and 8 bases at J, with 14 bases between. Germline CDR1 and CDR2: MDHEN and SYDVKM. CDR3 coding DNA: TGTGCCAGCAGTTTATACACTCTGGGGGGGGAAAAACTGTTTTTT. Residues: CASSLYTLGGEKLFF.

V gene TRBV30 combines with J gene TRBJ2-1; a weak D match, TRBD1 (5 bases). This CDR3 region has 14 residues. V dropped 3 bases and J dropped 7 bases, with 16 bases sitting between them. In germline, CDR1 is GTSNPN, CDR2 SVGIG (reference sequence). The CDR3 sequence is CAWRSQGLVNEQFF. The CDR3, as DNA: TGTGCCTGGAGATCTCAGGGTCTCGTAAATGAGCAGTTCTTC.

The chain couples TRBV10-3 to TRBJ2-7; 8 bases agree with TRBD2. Germline CDR1 ENHRY, CDR2 SYGVKD. The CDR3 loop spans 14 amino acids. The V and J ends lost 8 bases and 3 bases, in that order; junction bases with no gene match: 9. The CDR3 reads CAIADSGGRYEQYF. DNA of the CDR3: TGTGCCATCGCTGACAGCGGGGGCCGCTACGAGCAGTACTTC.

V usage is TRBV7-8 and J usage is TRBJ2-2, with 9 bases matching TRBD1. Trimming at V came to 4 bases and at J to 1 base, leaving 1 base not matched to a gene. The CDR3 contains 15 residues. Per germline, CDR1 SGHVS and CDR2 FQNEAQ. The CDR3 region is CASSWGQGNTGELFF. The DNA of the CDR3 is TGTGCCAGCAGCTGGGGACAGGGGAACACCGGGGAGCTGTTTTTT.

The chain carries TRBV3-1 (or the pseudogene TRBV3-2) and TRBJ1-1; D not certain. V was shortened by 4 bases and J by 4 bases, with 16 bases between the two germline ends. The V gene's germline CDR1 is LGHDT and CDR2 YNNKEL (reference sequence). The CDR3 spans 15 residues. The CDR3 nucleotides are TGTGCCAGCAGCCCCGAGGAGGGAAGATTCACTGAAGCTTTCTTT. Translating it yields CASSPEEGRFTEAFF.

The rearrangement uses TRBV6-5 and TRBJ1-4, with D perhaps TRBD1 (5 bases). Between the trimmed V and J ends, which lost 0 bases and 8 bases, there was a span of 16 bases. Germline CDR1 MNHEY, CDR2 SVGAGI. The CDR3 contains 16 residues. The CDR3 region is CASSYSKGQGGEKLFF. In DNA, the CDR3 is TGTGCCAGCAGTTACTCGAAGGGGCAGGGTGGGGAAAAACTGTTTTTT.

The chain combines TRBV5-4 with TRBJ1-1; tentative D call: TRBD1 (5 bases). The CDR3 has 15 amino acids. CDR1 and CDR2 (germline): SGHNT, YYREEE (reference sequence). Trimming took off 3 bases at V and 5 bases at J, with 17 bases between the two ends. The CDR3 reads CASSSGPVQVTEAFF. The CDR3 DNA reads TGTGCCAGCAGCTCCGGGCCTGTACAGGTAACTGAAGCTTTCTTT.

V gene TRBV6-5 combines with J gene TRBJ2-5; 8 nucleotides match TRBD2. J lost 11 bases, V lost 6 bases, and 14 bases had no gene match. The germline CDR1 and CDR2 sequences are MNHEY and SVGAGI. The CDR3 contains 14 residues. The CDR3 spells CASSLSGGTPTQYF. The CDR3 nucleotides are TGTGCCAGCAGCCTCTCGGGGGGGACACCCACGCAGTACTTC.

This clone came up a few times. The chain combines TRBV12-3 or TRBV12-4 with TRBJ1-4; D is unresolved. This CDR3 is built from 13 residues. Deletions cut 3 bases from V and 4 bases from J, with 6 bases between. CDR3 protein: CASSLAVNEKLFF. Written as DNA, the CDR3 is TGTGCCAGCAGTTTGGCGGTTAATGAAAAACTGTTTTTT.

The chain employs TRBV10-2 and TRBJ1-2; TRBD1 matches at 11 bases. V gave up 7 bases and J gave up 3 bases; unmatched junction bases: 7. The CDR3 totals 15 residues. Germline V gives CDR1 WSHSY, CDR2 SAAADI. The CDR3 loop reads CASTTPGQGDYGYTF. The DNA of the CDR3 is TGCGCCAGCACGACCCCGGGACAGGGGGACTATGGCTACACCTTC.

CDR3 nucleotides: TGCGCCAGCACGGGGGGTAATCAGCCCCAGCATTTT. It translates to CASTGGNQPQHF. The chain employs TRBV10-1 and TRBJ1-5; tentatively, D is TRBD1 (5 bases). Trimming took off 7 bases at V and 4 bases at J, with 8 bases between the two ends. The CDR3 totals 12 residues. CDR1 is WNHNN and CDR2 is SYGVQD in the germline V gene (reference sequence).

V is TRBV5-1 and J is TRBJ1-2; maybe TRBD1 (5 bases). Trimming removed 0 bases from V and 0 bases from J, with 9 bases in between. Per germline, CDR1 SGHRS and CDR2 YFSETQ. The CDR3 extends over 15 amino acids. Written as DNA, the CDR3 is TGCGCCAGCAGCTTGGATCCGGGGGCTAACTATGGCTACACCTTC. Translated, it gives CASSLDPGANYGYTF.

The V gene is TRBV10-2, the J gene TRBJ2-7; tentatively, D is TRBD1 (5 bases). Trimming took off 0 bases at V and 2 bases at J, with 11 bases between the two ends. This CDR3 comprises 15 residues. CDR1 is WSHSY, CDR2 SAAADI, per germline. The CDR3 sequence is CASSESAGWTYEQYF. CDR3 coding DNA: TGCGCCAGCAGTGAGTCGGCAGGGTGGACCTACGAGCAGTACTTC.

This chain connects TRBV29-1 to TRBJ2-3, with 9 bases that match TRBD1. This CDR3 comprises 13 residues. Losses at the gene ends were 7 bases for V and 8 bases for J; bases not matched to a gene: 10. Germline CDR1 SQVTM, CDR2 ANQGSEA. The CDR3 loop is CSAWTGERGTQYF. The CDR3 DNA sequence: TGCAGCGCTTGGACAGGGGAACGAGGTACGCAGTATTTT.

V and J are TRBV12-3 or TRBV12-4 and TRBJ2-1; possible D gene TRBD1, 6 bases. The V gene lost 5 bases and the J gene lost 9 bases, with 14 bases spanning the gap. This CDR3 is built from 13 residues. Written as DNA, the CDR3 is TGTGCCAGCAGTCCCAACAGGGTCGGTGAGCAGTTCTTC. Translation gives CASSPNRVGEQFF.

V is TRBV12-3 or TRBV12-4 and J is TRBJ2-3; a possible D gene is TRBD2 (7 bases). The CDR3 totals 13 residues. Between the trimmed V and J ends, which lost 6 bases and 6 bases, there was a span of 13 bases. This chain's CDR3 is CASSPGGLDTQYF. The CDR3 bases are TGTGCCAGCAGCCCCGGGGGGCTCGATACGCAGTATTTT.